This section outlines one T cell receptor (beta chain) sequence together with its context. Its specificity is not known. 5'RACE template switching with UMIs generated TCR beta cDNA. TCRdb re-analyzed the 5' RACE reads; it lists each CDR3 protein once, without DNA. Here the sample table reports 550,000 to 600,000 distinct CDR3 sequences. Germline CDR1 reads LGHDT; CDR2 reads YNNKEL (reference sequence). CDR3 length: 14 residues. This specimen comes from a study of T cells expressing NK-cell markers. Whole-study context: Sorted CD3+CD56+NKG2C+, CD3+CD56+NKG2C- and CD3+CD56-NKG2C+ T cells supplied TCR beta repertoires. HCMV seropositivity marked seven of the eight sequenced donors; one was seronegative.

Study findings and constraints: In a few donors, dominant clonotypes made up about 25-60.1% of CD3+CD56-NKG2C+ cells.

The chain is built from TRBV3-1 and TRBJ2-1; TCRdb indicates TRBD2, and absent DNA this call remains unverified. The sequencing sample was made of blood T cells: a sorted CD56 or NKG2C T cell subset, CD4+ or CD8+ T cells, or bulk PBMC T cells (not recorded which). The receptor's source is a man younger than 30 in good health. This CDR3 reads CASSQFGREGEQFF.